This TCR beta chain was documented in a study of shared T cell receptors in the human thymus. Libraries were prepared by immunoSEQ multiplex PCR; TCRdb keeps only in-frame clonotypes and omits some of them. The sample yields tens of thousands of clones, 90% to 95% seen once. CDR3 length: 17 residues. CDR1 and CDR2 from the germline V gene are LGHNA and YNFKEQ. The J segment lost 2 bases and the V segment lost 4 bases, leaving 10 bases of the junction unmatched. This TCR was sampled from a human donor. The source material was thymocytes. The rearrangement uses TRBV4-2 and TRBJ2-3; 9 bases are a match to TRBD2. Written as DNA, the CDR3 is TGTGCCAGCAGCCCCAGCGGGGGGTCCAAAACCACAGATACGCAGTATTTT. Translated, it gives CASSPSGGSKTTDTQYF.